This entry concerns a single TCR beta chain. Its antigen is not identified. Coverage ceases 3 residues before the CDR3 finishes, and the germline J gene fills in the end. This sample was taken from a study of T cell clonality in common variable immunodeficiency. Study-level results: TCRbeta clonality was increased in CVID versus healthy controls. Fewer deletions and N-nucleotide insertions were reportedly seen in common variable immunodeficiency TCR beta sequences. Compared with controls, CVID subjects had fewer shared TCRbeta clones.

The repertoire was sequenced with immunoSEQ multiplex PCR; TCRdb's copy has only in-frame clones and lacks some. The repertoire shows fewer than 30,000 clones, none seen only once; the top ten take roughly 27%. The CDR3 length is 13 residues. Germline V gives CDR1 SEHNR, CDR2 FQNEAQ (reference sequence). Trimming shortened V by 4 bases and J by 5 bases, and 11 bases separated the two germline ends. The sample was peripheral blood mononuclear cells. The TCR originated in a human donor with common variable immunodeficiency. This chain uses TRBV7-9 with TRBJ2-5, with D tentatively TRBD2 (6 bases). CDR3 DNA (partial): TGTGCCAGCAGCTGGAGAGGAGGGGAGACC. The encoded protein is CASSWRGGET. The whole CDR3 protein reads CASSWRGGETQYF.